A selection of T cell receptor beta chains follows, all from one sample in a study of lymphopenia after photon versus proton radiotherapy. TCRdb's copy holds only in-frame clones and misses some; the assay was immunoSEQ multiplex PCR. The sample consists of around 55,000 clones, 84% of them appearing once. Sequenced here: peripheral blood, sampled from a patient treated with proton-based radiotherapy. The source of these receptors is a man aged 60-69 years with pancreatic cancer. Each CDR3 is given with its conserved first and last residue. D genes are given only for firm matches. Only part of the rows carry a size: once, few, many, or a class if the clone is expanded.

CASSPPTGVYTEAFF | TGTGCCAGCTCACCTCCAACAGGGGTGTACACTGAAGCTTTCTTT | once | TRBJ1-1 | TRBD1 | TRBV18
CASSARDRVADEQFF | TGTGCCAGCAGCGCCCGGGACAGGGTGGCCGATGAGCAGTTCTTC | . | TRBJ2-1 | TRBD1 | TRBV5-4
CASSVGGYPEETQYF | TGTGCCAGCAGCGTAGGAGGCTACCCCGAAGAGACCCAGTACTTC | . | TRBJ2-5 | . | TRBV9
CASSPPEAIREKLFF | TGTGCCAGCTCACCACCTGAGGCAATTAGGGAAAAACTGTTTTTT | . | TRBJ1-4 | . | TRBV18
CASSLAGANQPQHF | TGTGCCAGCAGCTTAGCTGGGGCGAATCAGCCCCAGCATTTT | . | TRBJ1-5 | . | TRBV7-8
CASSLSGSEWSGYF | TGTGCCAGCAGTTTATCGGGATCTGAGTGGTCAGGGTACTTC | . | TRBJ2-4 | . | TRBV28
CASSSDRRETQYF | TGTGCCAGCAGCTCAGACCGTCGGGAGACCCAGTACTTC | . | TRBJ2-5 | . | TRBV7-3
CASRTDRVRNEQFF | TGTGCCAGCAGAACGGACCGAGTCCGGAATGAGCAGTTCTTC | few | TRBJ2-1 | . | TRBV28
CRKSGHVAKNIQYF | TGCAGAAAATCGGGACACGTAGCCAAAAACATTCAGTACTTC | . | TRBJ2-4 | . | TRBV29-1
CASSSQRYTEAFF | TGTGCCAGCAGCTCCCAAAGGTACACTGAAGCTTTCTTT | . | TRBJ1-1 | . | TRBV7-2
CASSFLAKVSPNEQYF | TGTGCCAGCAGCTTCCTCGCGAAGGTTAGCCCAAACGAGCAGTACTTC | . | TRBJ2-7 | . | TRBV5-5
CASSEREGNYGYTF | TGTGCCAGCAGTGAGCGAGAGGGTAACTATGGCTACACCTTC | few | TRBJ1-2 | . | TRBV6-1
CASREGQGDYNEQFF | TGTGCCAGCAGGGAGGGACAGGGAGACTACAATGAGCAGTTCTTC | . | TRBJ2-1 | TRBD1 | TRBV5-4
CAWSVRASGRKTNNEQFF | TGTGCCTGGAGTGTCCGGGCTAGCGGGAGGAAAACAAACAATGAGCAGTTCTTC | . | TRBJ2-1 | TRBD2 | TRBV30
CASSTGIGSGYTF | TGTGCCAGCAGCACCGGGATAGGGAGTGGCTACACCTTC | . | TRBJ1-2 | . | TRBV6-5
CASSLQGRGNQPQHF | TGTGCCAGCAGCTTACAGGGTCGAGGCAATCAGCCCCAGCATTTT | . | TRBJ1-5 | . | TRBV7-2
CASSQDFRGRNEQFF | TGTGCCAGCAGCCAAGATTTCAGGGGGCGCAATGAGCAGTTCTTC | . | TRBJ2-1 | TRBD1 | TRBV4-2
CASSLLSPDTGELFF | TGCGCCAGCAGCTTGTTGTCCCCCGACACCGGGGAGCTGTTTTTT | . | TRBJ2-2 | . | TRBV5-1
CASSLAPVTSGMILGTGELFF | TGTGCCAGCAGCTTAGCACCCGTGACTAGCGGGATGATCCTAGGGACCGGGGAGCTGTTTTTT | . | TRBJ2-2 | TRBD2 | TRBV7-8
CASNPDAYNSPLHF | TGTGCCAGCAATCCCGATGCATATAATTCACCCCTCCACTTT | . | TRBJ1-6 | . | TRBV2
CASSSYEGARAEAFF | TGTGCCAGCAGTTCCTACGAGGGGGCCCGCGCTGAAGCTTTCTTT | . | TRBJ1-1 | TRBD1 | TRBV28
CASSPFGTGGPYEQYF | TGTGCCAGCTCACCCTTTGGGACAGGGGGCCCCTACGAGCAGTACTTC | once | TRBJ2-7 | TRBD1 | TRBV18
CASSQRTGSYEQYF | TGTGCCAGCAGCCAGAGGACAGGGTCCTACGAGCAGTACTTC | . | TRBJ2-7 | TRBD1 | TRBV11-3
CASSQGGLAGGPLGNEQFF | TGCGCCAGCAGCCAAGGGGGACTAGCGGGAGGGCCCCTGGGCAATGAGCAGTTCTTC | . | TRBJ2-1 | TRBD2 | TRBV4-1
CASSSGLAGAGELFF | TGTGCCAGCAGTTCGGGACTAGCGGGAGCTGGGGAGCTGTTTTTT | . | TRBJ2-2 | TRBD2 | TRBV27
CSAGQRDQPQHF | TGCAGCGCGGGGCAAAGGGATCAGCCCCAGCATTTT | . | TRBJ1-5 | . | TRBV29-1
CASTPGTYNEKLFF | TGTGCCAGCACTCCCGGGACTTATAATGAAAAACTGTTTTTT | few | TRBJ1-4 | . | TRBV2
CATLVGDTNTGELFF | TGTGCCACCCTTGTGGGGGACACGAACACCGGGGAGCTGTTTTTT | once | TRBJ2-2 | . | TRBV18
CASSSTGLNTEAFF | TGTGCCAGCAGCTCGACAGGGTTGAACACTGAAGCTTTCTTT | . | TRBJ1-1 | TRBD1 | TRBV7-8
CASSQDGAGNQPQHF | TGCGCCAGCAGCCAAGATGGAGCAGGAAATCAGCCCCAGCATTTT | . | TRBJ1-5 | . | TRBV4-1
CASSLGGNGLEQYF | TGCGCCAGCAGCTTGGGCGGGAACGGGCTCGAGCAGTACTTC | . | TRBJ2-7 | . | TRBV5-1
CAIRGRDRGNTEAFF | TGTGCCATCAGAGGGCGGGACAGGGGAAACACTGAAGCTTTCTTT | . | TRBJ1-1 | TRBD1 | TRBV10-3
CASSLGYRQGGNEQYF | TGTGCCAGCAGCTTAGGCTACCGGCAGGGTGGGAACGAGCAGTACTTC | medium-sized | TRBJ2-7 | . | TRBV11-3
CASSQDTIGTSGRRYNEQFF | TGTGCCAGCAGCCAAGACACAATAGGGACTAGCGGGAGACGGTACAATGAGCAGTTCTTC | . | TRBJ2-1 | TRBD2 | TRBV14